Listed below are T cell receptor beta chains from one sample, sequenced in a study of T cell changes during pregnancy in multiple sclerosis. Profiled with immunoSEQ multiplex PCR; TCRdb holds only in-frame clones, not every one. The sample holds tens of thousands of clones, around nine tenths seen once. Material: peripheral blood, obtained before pregnancy. These receptors were obtained from a female donor with multiple sclerosis, enrolled in a pregnancy study. The CDR3 runs from the conserved cysteine through the conserved F or W. Fields, in order: V gene, D gene, J gene, clone size, CDR3 protein, CDR3 DNA. D genes are given only for firm matches. Only some rows state a clone size, as once, few, many or a class for expanded clones.

>TRBV19|-|TRBJ2-7|-
CASSTPGHIYEQYF
TGTGCCAGTAGTACCCCGGGACACATCTACGAGCAGTACTTC
>TRBV7-9|-|TRBJ2-1|-
CASSLAVRAQGTYNEQFF
TGTGCCAGCAGCTTAGCCGTACGAGCCCAGGGTACCTACAATGAGCAGTTCTTC
>TRBV2|-|TRBJ1-2|-
CARAGQMGIYGYTF
TGTGCCAGAGCGGGCCAGATGGGAATCTATGGCTACACCTTC
>TRBV7-2|-|TRBJ1-2|-
CASSLFGTPGQISNYGYTF
TGTGCCAGCAGCTTATTTGGAACTCCGGGACAAATATCTAACTATGGCTACACCTTC
>TRBV11-3|-|TRBJ2-2|-
CASSPQKEVGELFF
TGTGCCAGCAGCCCACAAAAGGAGGTCGGGGAGCTGTTTTTT
>TRBV6-5|-|TRBJ1-1|-
CASSYSNGLRGEAFF
TGTGCCAGCAGTTACTCGAACGGCCTCCGGGGGGAAGCTTTCTTT
>TRBV19|-|TRBJ1-2|-
CASSMTDYGYTF
TGTGCCAGTAGTATGACAGATTATGGCTACACCTTC
>TRBV10-1|-|TRBJ2-2|-
CASSGSLGLEQNTGELFF
TGCGCCAGCAGTGGATCCCTCGGACTTGAACAGAACACCGGGGAGCTGTTTTTT
>TRBV27|TRBD1|TRBJ1-6|-
CASSLGTGGRDSPLHF
TGTGCCAGCAGTTTAGGGACAGGGGGCCGGGATTCACCCCTCCACTTT
>TRBV27|TRBD2|TRBJ2-1|few
CASSLYGLAANEQFF
TGTGCCAGCAGTTTATATGGACTAGCGGCCAATGAGCAGTTCTTC
>TRBV19|TRBD1|TRBJ1-1|few
CASSMRGQLNTEAFF
TGTGCCAGTAGTATGAGGGGACAGTTGAACACTGAAGCTTTCTTT
>TRBV20-1|TRBD1|TRBJ2-7|-
CSAWDSYEQYF
TGCAGTGCCTGGGACAGCTACGAGCAGTACTTC
>TRBV7-8|TRBD1|TRBJ1-1|-
CASSFGGQGSGEAFF
TGTGCCAGCAGCTTTGGAGGACAGGGGTCGGGTGAAGCTTTCTTT
>TRBV25-1|-|TRBJ2-3|-
CASSEGASYSTDTQYF
TGTGCCAGCAGTGAAGGCGCTAGCTATAGCACAGATACGCAGTATTTT
>TRBV5-1|TRBD2|TRBJ2-1|-
CASIHGTSGYNEQFF
TGCGCCAGCATCCACGGGACTAGCGGATACAATGAGCAGTTCTTC
>TRBV7-2|-|TRBJ2-7|-
CASSLGGTDYYEQYF
TGTGCCAGCAGCTTAGGCGGGACAGATTACTACGAGCAGTACTTC
>TRBV6-5|TRBD2|TRBJ2-7|-
CACSLLAGETYEQYF
TGTGCCTGTTCATTATTGGCGGGAGAGACCTACGAGCAGTACTTC
>TRBV7-7|TRBD1|TRBJ2-7|-
CASSPGQGAAYEQYF
TGTGCCAGCAGCCCGGGACAGGGGGCAGCCTACGAGCAGTACTTC
>TRBV5-1|TRBD2|TRBJ2-5|-
CASSHSGLAGGLGETQYF
TGCGCCAGCAGCCATTCGGGACTAGCGGGAGGGCTGGGAGAGACCCAGTACTTC
>TRBV12-5|-|TRBJ2-1|few
CASGRNREGEQFF
TGTGCTAGTGGACGAAACAGGGAAGGTGAGCAGTTCTTC
>TRBV5-1|-|TRBJ1-5|-
CASKSGGVDDNQPQHF
TGCGCCAGCAAATCGGGGGGCGTTGACGACAATCAGCCCCAGCATTTT
>TRBV27|TRBD2|TRBJ2-3|-
CASSLLAAGPDTQYF
TGTGCCAGCAGTTTACTAGCGGCGGGGCCAGATACGCAGTATTTT
>TRBV30|TRBD2|TRBJ2-7|once
CAWTNGGLAGGGSYEQYF
TGTGCCTGGACCAACGGGGGACTAGCGGGAGGTGGGTCCTACGAGCAGTACTTC
>TRBV7-9|TRBD1|TRBJ1-2|-
CASSPGQGIGGYTF
TGTGCCAGCAGTCCGGGACAGGGTATCGGGGGCTACACCTTC
>TRBV6-5|TRBD1|TRBJ1-1|-
CASSQGTGDTEAFF
TGTGCCAGCAGTCAGGGGACAGGGGATACTGAAGCTTTCTTT
>TRBV7-8|-|TRBJ2-7|-
CASSLGGAGEEQYF
TGTGCCAGCAGCTTAGGGGGGGCGGGAGAAGAGCAGTACTTC
>TRBV11-2|TRBD1|TRBJ2-6|-
CASSFLGTGPGANVLTF
TGTGCCAGCAGCTTCCTAGGGACAGGGCCTGGGGCCAACGTCCTGACTTTC
>TRBV5-5|TRBD1|TRBJ1-1|-
CASSLRLGTGPTEAFF
TGTGCCAGCAGCTTGAGATTAGGGACAGGGCCGACTGAAGCTTTCTTT
>TRBV6-5|-|TRBJ2-3|few
CASSYTGGSTDTQYF
TGTGCCAGCAGTTACACCGGGGGAAGCACAGATACGCAGTATTTT
>TRBV7-9|-|TRBJ1-3|-
CASGGRRASGNTIYF
TGTGCCAGCGGGGGGAGGCGAGCCTCTGGAAACACCATATATTTT
>TRBV5-5|TRBD1|TRBJ2-2|-
CASSLAGGSNTGELFF
TGTGCCAGCAGCTTGGCAGGGGGATCGAACACCGGGGAGCTGTTTTTT
>TRBV19|TRBD1|TRBJ2-6|-
CASTLERTGLISGANVLTF
TGTGCCAGTACCTTAGAACGGACAGGACTGATCTCTGGGGCCAACGTCCTGACTTTC
>TRBV5-4|-|TRBJ2-3|-
CASSLESARNTQYF
TGTGCCAGCAGCTTAGAAAGTGCGCGAAATACGCAGTATTTT
>TRBV7-9|-|TRBJ1-1|few
CASSASRYTEAFF
TGTGCCAGCAGCGCGTCGCGGTACACTGAAGCTTTCTTT
>TRBV9|-|TRBJ1-3|-
CASSVGSGNTIYF
TGTGCCAGCAGCGTAGGGAGTGGAAACACCATATATTTT
>TRBV10-3|-|TRBJ1-1|-
CAISIGGGEAFF
TGTGCCATCAGTATCGGCGGGGGCGAAGCTTTCTTT
>TRBV7-2|TRBD2|TRBJ2-3|-
CASSLEMTSGGSTDTQYF
TGTGCCAGCAGCTTAGAGATGACTAGCGGGGGGAGCACAGATACGCAGTATTTT
>TRBV29-1|TRBD1|TRBJ2-3|-
CGYFHGTGFSATQYF
TGCGGCTATTTTCACGGGACAGGTTTTTCTGCTACGCAGTATTTT
>TRBV2|-|TRBJ2-7|-
CASSEQSTSSYEQYF
TGTGCCAGCAGTGAACAGTCCACTAGCTCCTACGAGCAGTACTTC
>TRBV5-1|TRBD2|TRBJ2-7|-
CASTPQTSASYEQYF
TGCGCCAGCACCCCCCAAACTAGCGCCAGCTACGAGCAGTACTTC
>TRBV19|-|TRBJ1-1|-
CASSPWGQANTEAFF
TGTGCCAGTAGTCCCTGGGGACAAGCGAACACTGAAGCTTTCTTT
>TRBV6-4|TRBD2|TRBJ2-1|-
CASRAFSGGAHEQFF
TGTGCCAGCAGAGCCTTTTCCGGGGGGGCCCATGAGCAGTTCTTC
>TRBV12-5|TRBD2|TRBJ2-7|-
CASGFRLAGASGEQYF
TGTGCTAGTGGTTTTCGACTAGCGGGAGCCTCGGGGGAGCAGTACTTC
>TRBV18|TRBD1|TRBJ1-4|once
CASSPPGTGGYGEKLFF
TGTGCCAGCTCACCACCGGGGACAGGGGGCTATGGTGAAAAACTGTTTTTT
>TRBV30|-|TRBJ1-5|few
CAWSRVGTSDQPQHF
TGTGCCTGGAGTAGGGTGGGGACATCGGATCAGCCCCAGCATTTT
>TRBV11-3|TRBD2|TRBJ2-1|-
CASSYRASGIGEQFF
TGTGCCAGCAGTTACAGGGCTAGCGGGATCGGTGAGCAGTTCTTC
>TRBV27|TRBD1|TRBJ2-2|-
CASSWTGVTGELFF
TGTGCCAGCAGTTGGACAGGGGTGACCGGGGAGCTGTTTTTT
>TRBV11-2|-|TRBJ1-2|once
CASSVDRNYGYTF
TGTGCCAGCAGCGTCGACAGGAACTATGGCTACACCTTC
>TRBV5-4|TRBD2|TRBJ2-2|once
CASSALIAGDLPGELFF
TGTGCCAGCAGCGCACTAATAGCGGGAGATCTCCCCGGGGAGCTGTTTTTT
>TRBV28|TRBD2|TRBJ2-1|once
CASSPGLAGEFF
TGTGCCAGCAGTCCGGGACTAGCGGGAGAGTTCTTC
>TRBV5-1|-|TRBJ1-1|-
CASSPGSFSLNTEAFF
TGCGCCAGCAGCCCTGGTAGCTTTAGTTTGAACACTGAAGCTTTCTTT
>TRBV7-9|-|TRBJ2-2|-
CASSLSGWFAGELFF
TGTGCCAGCAGCTTATCCGGGTGGTTTGCCGGGGAGCTGTTTTTT
>TRBV7-2|TRBD1|TRBJ1-2|-
CASSRTGGNDYGYTF
TGTGCCAGCAGCCGTACAGGGGGTAACGACTATGGCTACACCTTC
>TRBV9|TRBD1|TRBJ2-2|-
CASSKQTGGGGYTGELFF
TGTGCCAGCAGCAAACAGACAGGGGGTGGCGGATACACCGGGGAGCTGTTTTTT